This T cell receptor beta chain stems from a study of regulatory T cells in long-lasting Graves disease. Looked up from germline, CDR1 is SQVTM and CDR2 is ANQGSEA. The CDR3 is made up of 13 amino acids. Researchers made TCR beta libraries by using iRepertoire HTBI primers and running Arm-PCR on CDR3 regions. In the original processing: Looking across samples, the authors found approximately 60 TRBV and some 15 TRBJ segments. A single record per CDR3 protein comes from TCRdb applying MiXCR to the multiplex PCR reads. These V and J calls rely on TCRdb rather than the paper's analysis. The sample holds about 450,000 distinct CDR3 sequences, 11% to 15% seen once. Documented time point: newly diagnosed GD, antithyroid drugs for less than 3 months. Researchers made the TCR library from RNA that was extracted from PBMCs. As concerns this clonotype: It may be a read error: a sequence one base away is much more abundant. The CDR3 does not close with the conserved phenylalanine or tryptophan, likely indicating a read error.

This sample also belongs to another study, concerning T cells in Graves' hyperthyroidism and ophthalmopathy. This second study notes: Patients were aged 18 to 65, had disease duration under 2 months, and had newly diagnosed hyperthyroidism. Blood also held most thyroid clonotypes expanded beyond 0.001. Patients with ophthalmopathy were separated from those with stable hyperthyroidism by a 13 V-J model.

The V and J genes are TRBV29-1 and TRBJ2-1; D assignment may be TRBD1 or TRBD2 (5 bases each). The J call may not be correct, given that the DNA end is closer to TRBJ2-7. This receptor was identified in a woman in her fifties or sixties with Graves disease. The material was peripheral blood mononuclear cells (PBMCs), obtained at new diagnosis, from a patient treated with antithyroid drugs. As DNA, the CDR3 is TGCAGCGTTGAAGCAGGGAGAGGGTACGAGCAGTACTCC. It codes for CSVEAGRGYEQYS.